The present T cell receptor (beta chain) was sequenced within a study of shared clonotypes between healthy human individuals. Study context: Plates per donor: three CD4 naive, three CD4 memory, two CD8 naive, one CD8 memory. Findings and limits, study-wide: It was the non-shared clonotypes that had lower generation probabilities than clonotypes shared by all four donors. Estimated richness was generally greater in naive than memory subsets.

As regards this clone: Its antigen is unidentified.

Donation came from healthy HIV-negative adults that had no recent acute infections or vaccinations. TCRdb's table, derived via immunoSEQ multiplex PCR, lists solely in-frame clones and lacks some. The table shows around 2.1 million clones, with more than 90% occurring only once. V lost 2 bases to trimming and J lost 0 bases, with 9 bases between them. The CDR3 loop spans 15 amino acids. Germline-derived CDR1 and CDR2 are ENHRY and SYGVKD. Sequenced: naive CD4+ T cells sorted from blood. Documented subset: CD45RA+ positively selected. The rearrangement uses TRBV10-3 and TRBJ2-3, with D unclear. This receptor was obtained from a man between 18 and 35 years old in good health. This chain's CDR3 is CAISEDDTSTDTQYF. The CDR3, as DNA: TGTGCCATCAGTGAGGATGACACGAGCACAGATACGCAGTATTTT.